The next 26 T cell receptor beta chains were all read from a single sample in a study of T cell responses to AZD1222 COVID-19 vaccine. Repertoires were generated with immunoSEQ multiplex PCR, while TCRdb's copy carries only in-frame clones and drops some. This table holds over 100,000 clones, around nine tenths found once. Sequencing was performed on peripheral blood, taken on day 0 of AZD1222 vaccination. These receptors all stem from an adult in good health.

The chain carries TRBV18 and TRBJ1-3, with a possible D match to TRBD1 (6 bases). The germline gives CDR1 KGHSH, CDR2 LQKENI. The CDR3 totals 17 residues. Trimming cost V 1 base and J 1 base, with 14 bases left between them. In DNA form, the CDR3 reads TGTGCCAGCTCACCACTCCCAGGACAGAGTTCTGGAAACACCATATATTTT. Encoded protein: CASSPLPGQSSGNTIYF.

V gene TRBV28 combines with J gene TRBJ1-2; D is possibly TRBD1 (6 bases). There are 14 residues in the CDR3. Germline CDR1 and CDR2: MDHEN and SYDVKM. V was pared by 5 bases and J by 6 bases, with 16 bases between. The CDR3 DNA sequence: TGTGCCAGCAGTATCTTACTCAGGGGTAATGGCTACACCTTC. Amino acids: CASSILLRGNGYTF.

For the CDR3, the DNA is TGTGCCAGCAGTTTAGGACCCACCCTCCACTTT. Protein product: CASSLGPTLHF. The chain links TRBV12-3 or TRBV12-4 to TRBJ1-6; no definite D call. The CDR3 extends over 11 amino acids. The V end lost 1 base, the J end lost 14 bases, and 6 bases lay between the germline ends.

The chain carries TRBV3-1 (or the pseudogene TRBV3-2) and TRBJ2-2; D might be TRBD2 (5 bases). Germline V gene lookup returns CDR1 LGHDT and CDR2 YNNKEL (reference sequence). Deletions cut 0 bases from V and 13 bases from J, with 9 bases between. There are 12 residues in the CDR3. CDR3 amino acids: CASSQDGRALFF. Written as DNA, the CDR3 is TGTGCCAGCAGCCAAGATGGGCGGGCGCTGTTTTTT.

CDR3 loop: CAISESPGSEFEQFF. Written as DNA, the CDR3 is TGTGCCATCAGTGAGTCGCCGGGTTCTGAGTTTGAGCAGTTCTTC. This sequence joins TRBV10-3 and TRBJ2-1; D gene ambiguous. Deletions cut 0 bases from V and 9 bases from J, with 15 bases between. CDR1 and CDR2 from the germline V gene are ENHRY and SYGVKD. This CDR3 has 15 residues.

J is TRBJ1-2 and V is TRBV19; possible D gene TRBD1, 6 bases. Germline V lookup: CDR1 LNHDA, CDR2 SQIVND (reference sequence). The V gene lost 4 bases and the J gene lost 3 bases, with 18 bases spanning the gap. The CDR3 spans 16 residues. This chain's CDR3 is CASSSGTPGLDYGYTF. In nucleotides, the CDR3 is TGTGCCAGTAGTAGCGGGACACCTGGACTGGACTATGGCTACACCTTC.

The gene calls are TRBV7-9 and TRBJ2-5; TRBD1 agrees at 10 bases. V was pared by 1 base and J by 5 bases, with 4 bases of the junction left unmatched. This CDR3 has 15 amino acids. Germline CDR1 SEHNR, CDR2 FQNEAQ (reference sequence). The CDR3 reads CASSLGDRGWETQYF. The DNA of the CDR3 is TGTGCCAGCAGCTTAGGGGACAGGGGTTGGGAGACCCAGTACTTC.

The CDR3 region has the DNA TGTGCCTGGAGGGAGGTGACAGGGCTGGTCTATGGCTACACCTTC. Amino acids: CAWREVTGLVYGYTF. V and J are TRBV30 and TRBJ1-2, with 7 positions matching TRBD1. Germline assignment: CDR1 GTSNPN and CDR2 SVGIG (reference sequence). Trimming at V came to 3 bases and at J to 4 bases, leaving 11 bases not matched to a gene. The CDR3 length is 15 residues.

The CDR3 sequence is CASSLWPGTANNQPQHF. Written as DNA, the CDR3 is TGCGCCAGCAGCTTGTGGCCTGGGACAGCTAACAATCAGCCCCAGCATTTT. The chain has TRBV5-1 and TRBJ1-5; TRBD1 agrees at 7 bases. Germline V gene data show CDR1 as SGHRS and CDR2 as YFSETQ. Losses at the gene ends were 1 base for V and 3 bases for J; bases not matched to a gene: 10. This CDR3 has 17 amino acids.

The V call is TRBV11-3, the J call TRBJ2-1; TRBD1 matches 7 bases. The CDR3 is 15 residues long. CDR1 is SGHNT and CDR2 is YENEEA in the germline V gene. Trimming removed 4 bases from V and 4 bases from J; junction bases left unmatched: 7. The CDR3 protein is CASSSGQTIYNEQFF. The CDR3 nucleotides read TGTGCCAGCAGCTCGGGACAGACGATATACAATGAGCAGTTCTTC.

The J gene is TRBJ1-2, the V gene TRBV12-5, with TRBD1 identical over 7 bases. V lost 6 bases and J lost 8; bases outside the gene matches: 12. The germline CDR1 and CDR2 sequences are LGHNT and FRNRAP. The CDR3 loop spans 14 amino acids. CDR3 protein: CASGLGQALGGYTF. CDR3 nucleotide sequence: TGTGCTAGTGGCCTCGGACAGGCATTAGGGGGCTACACCTTC.

The chain links TRBV19 to TRBJ2-3; D perhaps matches TRBD2 (6 bases). The CDR3 spans 15 residues. Trimming removed 3 bases at V and 0 bases at J, with 10 bases between. From germline, CDR1 is LNHDA and CDR2 SQIVND (reference sequence). CDR3 DNA sequence: TGTGCCAGTAGTATGTTAGCGGCTAGCACAGATACGCAGTATTTT. Translated: CASSMLAASTDTQYF.

Remarks on this clone: The sample holds other DNA sequences that translate to the same CDR3. V and J are TRBV5-4 and TRBJ1-2; TRBD1 agrees at 8 bases. The CDR3 consists of 13 residues. The V segment lost 4 bases and the J segment 6 bases; nucleotides outside the gene matches: 5. Germline V gene data show CDR1 as SGHNT and CDR2 as YYREEE (reference sequence). This CDR3 reads CASSLQGADGYTF. CDR3 sequence (DNA): TGTGCCAGCAGCCTTCAGGGGGCGGATGGCTACACCTTC.

V is TRBV19 and J is TRBJ1-2; D may be TRBD1 (5 bases). CDR1 and CDR2 (germline): LNHDA, SQIVND (reference sequence). Trimming took 4 bases from V and 3 from J, leaving 15 bases between them. The CDR3 runs to 15 residues. The CDR3 reads CASSKNRDGDYGYTF. The DNA of the CDR3 is TGTGCCAGTAGTAAAAACCGGGACGGGGACTATGGCTACACCTTC.

The chain is built from TRBV18 and TRBJ2-3; no reliable D call. V lost 6 bases, J lost 2 bases, and 18 bases lay in between. The CDR3 length is 16 residues. CDR1 is KGHSH and CDR2 is LQKENI in the germline V gene. CDR3 in DNA: TGTGCCAGCTCCCCGACTGGCCCCCAGGTCACAGATACGCAGTATTTT. Amino acid sequence: CASSPTGPQVTDTQYF.

This chain joins TRBV30 and TRBJ1-2, with D unresolved. Between the trimmed V and J ends, which lost 4 bases and 1 base, there was a span of 10 bases. The germline gives CDR1 GTSNPN, CDR2 SVGIG (reference sequence). This CDR3 is built from 13 residues. The CDR3 DNA follows: TGTGCCTGGAACCTCCCGAGTAACTATGGCTACACCTTC. Encoded protein: CAWNLPSNYGYTF. The whole variable domain, filled in from reference TRBV30 and TRBJ1-2, reads SQTIHQWPATLVQPVGSPLSLECTVEGTSNPNLYWYRQAAGRGLQLLFYSVGIGQISSEVPQNLSASRPQDRQFILSSKKLLLSDSGFYLCAWNLPSNYGYTFGSGTRLTVV.

The chain recombines TRBV6-6 with TRBJ1-2; D ambiguous. This CDR3 has 16 residues. Trimming removed 4 bases at V and 0 bases at J, with 15 bases between. CDR1 and CDR2 from the germline V gene are MNHNY and SVGAGI (reference sequence). The CDR3 sequence is CASSSPAHSPNYGYTF. The CDR3, as DNA: TGTGCCAGCAGTTCCCCTGCGCACAGCCCTAACTATGGCTACACCTTC.

Here the CDR3 DNA reads TGTGCCAGCAGCCTGGCGCGGAAAAACATTCAGTACTTC. Its translation: CASSLARKNIQYF. This chain uses TRBV11-3 with TRBJ2-4, with unresolved D. This CDR3 comprises 13 residues. The germline V gene has CDR1 SGHNT and CDR2 YENEEA. V dropped 5 bases and J dropped 4 bases, with 9 bases sitting between them.

This rearrangement joins TRBV4-3 to TRBJ1-2; no clear D. This CDR3 has 14 amino acids. V dropped 1 base and J dropped 1 base, with 7 bases sitting between them. The V gene's germline CDR1 is LGHNA and CDR2 YSLEER. The CDR3 DNA reads TGCGCCAGCAGCCAAGGACGACATAACTATGGCTACACCTTC. This codes for CASSQGRHNYGYTF.

In regard to this clone: Distinct nucleotide sequences in the sample also encode this CDR3. The gene calls are TRBV18 and TRBJ1-6; D not resolved. The CDR3 has 13 residues. The germline V gene encodes CDR1 KGHSH and CDR2 LQKENI. V lost 2 bases and J 5 bases, leaving 4 bases between the germline ends. The CDR3 sequence is CASSPGDNSPLHF. DNA of the CDR3: TGTGCCAGCTCACCAGGTGATAATTCACCCCTCCACTTT.

This clone came up once. The chain joins TRBV7-8 to TRBJ2-5; a possible D gene is TRBD2 (6 bases). The CDR3 extends over 15 amino acids. Germline V gene lookup returns CDR1 SGHVS and CDR2 FQNEAQ. V lost 1 base and J lost 7, with 16 bases in between. The CDR3 DNA reads TGTGCCAGCAGCTTAGAGGGTAGCGGACGGGGGACCCAGTACTTC. It yields the protein CASSLEGSGRGTQYF.

CDR3 amino acids: CASSVQGLANYGYTF. Written as DNA, the CDR3 is TGTGCCAGCAGTGTTCAGGGTCTAGCTAACTATGGCTACACCTTC. The rearrangement links TRBV28 to TRBJ1-2; D is perhaps TRBD1 (5 bases). CDR3 length: 15 amino acids. With 5 bases removed from V and 0 bases from J, the gap between germline ends came to 13 bases. The germline V gene encodes CDR1 MDHEN and CDR2 SYDVKM.

The chain has TRBV3-1 (or the pseudogene TRBV3-2) and TRBJ2-1; D possibly uses TRBD1 or TRBD2 (6 bases each). Trimming took off 6 bases at V and 3 bases at J, with 18 bases between the two ends. The germline V gene has CDR1 LGHDT and CDR2 YNNKEL (reference sequence). The CDR3 has 16 residues. For the CDR3, the DNA is TGTGCCAGCAGTCCCCGGGGGCCCTCAATCTACAATGAGCAGTTCTTC. Amino acids: CASSPRGPSIYNEQFF.

The chain employs TRBV9 and TRBJ2-7; 7 positions agree with TRBD2. Germline values: CDR1 SGDLS, CDR2 YYNGEE. Unmatched junction bases numbered 2, after V lost 0 bases and J lost 2 bases. This CDR3 has 14 amino acids. The CDR3 region has the DNA TGTGCCAGCAGCGTAGCTAGCGGTACCTACGAGCAGTACTTC. Protein: CASSVASGTYEQYF.

This clone came up a few times. The V and J genes are TRBV3-1 (or the pseudogene TRBV3-2) and TRBJ1-2, with a tentative D call TRBD1 (6 bases). Between the trimmed V and J ends, which lost 5 bases and 5 bases, there was a span of 18 bases. CDR3 length: 15 amino acids. Germline CDR1 is LGHDT and CDR2 is YNNKEL (reference sequence). The CDR3: CASSSRAQGEYGYTF. In DNA form, the CDR3 reads TGTGCCAGCAGCTCTCGGGCACAGGGTGAATATGGCTACACCTTC.

This chain uses TRBV5-1 with TRBJ1-2; D gene uncertain. This CDR3 region has 14 residues. V gave up 1 base and J gave up 5 bases, with 12 bases separating them. Germline V gene data show CDR1 as SGHRS and CDR2 as YFSETQ. The DNA of the CDR3 is TGCGCCAGCAGCTTGACCGGAGACGGTTATGGCTACACCTTC. Protein product: CASSLTGDGYGYTF.